The rows below give T cell receptor beta chains drawn from one sample of a study of low-dose radiotherapy and immunotherapy resistance in tumors. TCRdb reprocessed the reads with MiXCR, giving one entry per CDR3 protein. The table lists about 52,000 distinct CDR3 sequences, around 34% of them singletons. The source material was PBMCs, sampled after low-dose radiotherapy plus immunotherapy. Receptors were obtained from a male donor with rectosigmoid adenocarcinoma. CDR3s include the opening cysteine and the closing phenylalanine or tryptophan. Each record gives: J gene, D gene, clone size, V gene, CDR3 DNA, CDR3 protein. A D gene is named only where the DNA matches it firmly. Some rows mark clone size as missing; the rest say once, few, many or name a class of expanded clone.

>TRBJ2-4|.|.|TRBV5-4
TGTGCCAGCAGCTTCACTACAGGGCTTAACATTCAGTACTTC
CASSFTTGLNIQYF
>TRBJ1-2|TRBD1|many|TRBV28
TGTGCCAGCAGTTTTGGACAGGGGTCACAATTCTCCTATGGCTACACCTTC
CASSFGQGSQFSYGYTF
>TRBJ2-7|TRBD1|few|TRBV9
TGTGCCAGCAGCGTAGGACAGGGTAGTGCCTACGAGCAGTACTTC
CASSVGQGSAYEQYF
>TRBJ2-7|.|.|TRBV11-2
TGTGCCAGCAGCCTGGCCTACGAGCAGTACTTC
CASSLAYEQYF
>TRBJ2-1|TRBD2|many|TRBV4-1
TGCGCCAGCAGCCCTAAGCGGGAAGCCTACAATGAGCAGTTCTTC
CASSPKREAYNEQFF
>TRBJ2-1|.|.|TRBV7-9
TGTGCCAGCAGCGGGGGACACAATGAGCAGTTCTTC
CASSGGHNEQFF
>TRBJ2-7|.|medium-sized|TRBV28
TGTGCCAGCAGCCCATGGGGGCGTGGCGAGCAGTACTTC
CASSPWGRGEQYF
>TRBJ2-7|TRBD1|medium-sized|TRBV28
TGTGCCAGCAGCCCGGGACAGGGTGCCGACGAGCAGTACTTC
CASSPGQGADEQYF
>TRBJ2-7|.|.|TRBV10-3
TGTGCCATCAGTGAGTCATCCAGCTACGAGCAGTACTTC
CAISESSSYEQYF
>TRBJ2-1|TRBD2|many|TRBV5-8
TGTGCCAGCAGCAGACTGAGCGGGGAGTTCAATGAGCAGTTCTTC
CASSRLSGEFNEQFF
>TRBJ2-2|.|many|TRBV30
TGTGCCTGGGCGGGAAGCGGGGAGCTGTTTTTT
CAWAGSGELFF
>TRBJ2-7|.|.|TRBV11-2
TGTGCCAGCAGCTACCTAGGGACGGGATCCTACGAGCAGTACTTC
CASSYLGTGSYEQYF
>TRBJ1-6|.|.|TRBV5-1
TGCGCCAGCAGCCATCCCTACGACGATTCACCCCTCCACTTT
CASSHPYDDSPLHF
>TRBJ2-1|TRBD2|.|TRBV7-3
TGTGCCAGCAGCATGGGACTAGCGAGAACCGTTGAGCAGTTCTTC
CASSMGLARTVEQFF
>TRBJ2-7|.|many|TRBV7-2
TGTGCCAGCAGCTTAGGGTCAGTATCCAACGAGCAGTACTTC
CASSLGSVSNEQYF
>TRBJ1-2|TRBD1|.|TRBV19
TGTGCCAGTACCCTGGACAGGGGAAGAGGAGGCTACACCTTC
CASTLDRGRGGYTF
>TRBJ1-2|.|.|TRBV5-5
TGTGCCAGCAGCATCGGACAGACTAACTATGGCTACACCTTC
CASSIGQTNYGYTF
>TRBJ2-3|.|.|TRBV20-1
TGCAGTGCTAAAGCCCTTAAGACAGATACGCAGTATTTT
CSAKALKTDTQYF